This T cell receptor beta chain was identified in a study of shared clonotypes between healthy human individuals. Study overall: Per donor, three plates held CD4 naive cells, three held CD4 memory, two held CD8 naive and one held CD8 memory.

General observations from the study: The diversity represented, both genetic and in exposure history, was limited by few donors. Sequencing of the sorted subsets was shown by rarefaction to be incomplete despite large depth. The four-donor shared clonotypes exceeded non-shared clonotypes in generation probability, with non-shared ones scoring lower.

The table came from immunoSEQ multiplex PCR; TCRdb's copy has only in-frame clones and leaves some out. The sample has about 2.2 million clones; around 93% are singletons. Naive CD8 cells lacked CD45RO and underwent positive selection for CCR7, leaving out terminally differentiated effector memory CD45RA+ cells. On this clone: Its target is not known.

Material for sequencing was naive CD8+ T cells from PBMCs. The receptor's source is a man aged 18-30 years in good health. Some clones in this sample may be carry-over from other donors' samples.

The CDR3 here is CASSLTSGRNLEQFF. DNA of the CDR3: TGTGCCAGCAGCTTGACTAGCGGGAGGAATCTTGAGCAGTTCTTC. The chain has TRBV11-2 and TRBJ2-1, with 13 positions matching TRBD2. The trim removed 3 bases at V and 9 bases at J, leaving 5 bases unmatched. The germline CDR1 and CDR2 sequences are SGHAT and FQNNGV. This CDR3 comprises 15 residues.